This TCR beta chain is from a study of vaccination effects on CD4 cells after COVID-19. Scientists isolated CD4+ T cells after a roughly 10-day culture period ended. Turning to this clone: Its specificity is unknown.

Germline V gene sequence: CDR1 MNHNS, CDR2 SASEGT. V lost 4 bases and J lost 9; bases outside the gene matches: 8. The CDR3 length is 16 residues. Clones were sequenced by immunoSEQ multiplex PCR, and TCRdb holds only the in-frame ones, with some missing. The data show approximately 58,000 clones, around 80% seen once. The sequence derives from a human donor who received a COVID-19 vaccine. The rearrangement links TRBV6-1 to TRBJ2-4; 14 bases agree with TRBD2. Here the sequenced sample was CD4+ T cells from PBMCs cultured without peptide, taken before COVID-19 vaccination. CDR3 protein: CASSAGLAGADGIQYF. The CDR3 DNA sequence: TGTGCCAGCAGTGCGGGACTAGCGGGGGCCGACGGCATTCAGTACTTC.